Described below is a single TCR beta chain sequence and its context. Its antigen is as yet unknown. Random hexamers were used to reverse transcribe the RNA input (about 0.45 to 1 ug). TCRdb itself ran the immunoSEQ multiplex PCR reads through MiXCR, one entry per CDR3 protein. Seen here are approximately 190,000 distinct CDR3 sequences, about 94% observed once, and the top ten hold roughly 0.093%. The TEMRA cells underwent FACS enrichment, while the CD8+ and CD4+ T cells underwent negative isolation. The entry originates in a study of CD8 T cells in Susac syndrome. Study-wide results and limits: The CD4+ T cell repertoires that were profiled in Susac syndrome showed no clonal expansion.

CDR1 SGHTA and CDR2 FQGNSA come from the germline V gene. CDR3 length equals 15 residues. Trimming took 0 bases from V and 2 from J, leaving 9 bases between them. This sequence originates from a human donor with Susac syndrome. The gene calls are TRBV7-2 and TRBJ2-3, with no clear D. Sequencing was carried out using CD4+ T cells from PBMCs. This CDR3 reads CASSLARAYTDTQYF. The CDR3 bases are TGTGCCAGCAGCTTAGCGCGCGCTTACACAGATACGCAGTATTTT.